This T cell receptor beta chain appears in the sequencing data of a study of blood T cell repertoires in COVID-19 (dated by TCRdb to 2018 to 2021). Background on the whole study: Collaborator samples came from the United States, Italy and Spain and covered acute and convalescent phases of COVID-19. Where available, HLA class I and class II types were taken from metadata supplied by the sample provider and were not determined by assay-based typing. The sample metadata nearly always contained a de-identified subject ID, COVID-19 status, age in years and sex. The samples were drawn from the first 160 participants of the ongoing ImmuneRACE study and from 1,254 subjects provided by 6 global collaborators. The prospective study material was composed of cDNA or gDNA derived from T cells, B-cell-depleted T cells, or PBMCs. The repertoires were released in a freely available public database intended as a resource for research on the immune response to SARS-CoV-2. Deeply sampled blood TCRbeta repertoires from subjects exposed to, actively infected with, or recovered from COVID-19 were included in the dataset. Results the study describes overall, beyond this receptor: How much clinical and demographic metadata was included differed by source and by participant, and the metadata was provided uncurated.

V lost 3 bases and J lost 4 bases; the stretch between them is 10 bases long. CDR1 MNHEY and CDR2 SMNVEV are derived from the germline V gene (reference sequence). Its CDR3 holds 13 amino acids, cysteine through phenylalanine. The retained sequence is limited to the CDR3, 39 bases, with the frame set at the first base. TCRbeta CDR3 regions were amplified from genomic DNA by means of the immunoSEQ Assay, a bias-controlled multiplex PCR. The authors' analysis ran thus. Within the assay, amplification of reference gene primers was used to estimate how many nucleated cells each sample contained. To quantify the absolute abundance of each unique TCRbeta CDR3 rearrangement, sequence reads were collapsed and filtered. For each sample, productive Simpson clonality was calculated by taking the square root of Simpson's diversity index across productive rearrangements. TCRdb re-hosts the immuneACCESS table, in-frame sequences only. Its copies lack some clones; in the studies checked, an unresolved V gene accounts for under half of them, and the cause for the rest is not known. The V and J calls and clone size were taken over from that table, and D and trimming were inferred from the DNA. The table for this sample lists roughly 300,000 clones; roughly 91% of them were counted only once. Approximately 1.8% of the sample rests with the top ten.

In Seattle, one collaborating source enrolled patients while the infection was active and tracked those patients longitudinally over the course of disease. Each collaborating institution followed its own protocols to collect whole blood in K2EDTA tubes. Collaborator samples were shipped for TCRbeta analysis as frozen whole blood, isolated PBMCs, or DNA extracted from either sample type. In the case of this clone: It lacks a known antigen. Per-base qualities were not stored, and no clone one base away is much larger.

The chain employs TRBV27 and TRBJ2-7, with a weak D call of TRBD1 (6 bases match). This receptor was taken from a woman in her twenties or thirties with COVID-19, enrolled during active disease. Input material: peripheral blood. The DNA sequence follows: TGTGCCAGCAGTTTGGTAACAGGGTACGAGCAGTACTTC. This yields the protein CASSLVTGYEQYF.